Presented here are 14 T cell receptor beta chains from one specimen sequenced in a study of T cell repertoires in cytomegalovirus infection. One entry per CDR3 protein results from TCRdb running MiXCR on the reads. The top ten hold approximately 13% of the sample, which has 250,000 to 350,000 distinct CDR3 sequences, roughly a quarter seen once. Material: PBMCs. The origin of the receptors is a human donor in good health (CMV status not recorded). Some clones in this sample may be carry-over from other donors' samples.

V and J are TRBV5-5 and TRBJ1-1; 9 bases map to TRBD1. The CDR3 has 15 amino acids. V shed 3 bases and J 3 bases; nucleotides not matched to a gene: 6. Per the germline V gene, CDR1 is SGHKS and CDR2 is YYEKEE (reference sequence). Here the CDR3 DNA reads TGTGCCAGCAGCTGGGGACAGGGTCTAGACACTGAAGCTTTCTTT. Its translation: CASSWGQGLDTEAFF.

This clonotype was seen just once. The V call is TRBV6-2 or TRBV6-3, the J call TRBJ2-7; TRBD1 aligns across 9 bases. V lost 10 bases, J lost 3 bases, and 13 bases stayed unmatched. The CDR3 is 15 amino acids. Germline lookup yields CDR1 MNHEY and CDR2 SVGEGT. CDR3 sequence: CATAQTGTGSYEQYF. CDR3 in DNA: TGTGCCACCGCACAAACCGGGACAGGGAGCTACGAGCAGTACTTC.

The count of this clonotype is one. The V and J genes are TRBV7-2 and TRBJ2-5; the match to TRBD1 covers 9 bases. This CDR3 spans 16 amino acids. Germline V CDR1 and CDR2: SGHTA, FQGNSA. V lost 4 bases and J lost 4; bases outside the gene matches: 10. This chain's CDR3 is CASSSKVSTGGETQYF. The CDR3 nucleotides are TGTGCCAGCAGCTCTAAGGTCTCGACAGGGGGAGAGACCCAGTACTTC.

This chain links TRBV5-1 with TRBJ2-6; 9 bases align to TRBD2. There are 15 residues in the CDR3. The junction had 7 bases not matched to a gene; V was cut back by 9 bases and J by 3 bases. Germline-derived CDR1 and CDR2 are SGHRS and YFSETQ. In DNA form, the CDR3 reads TGCGCCACCGCGGGGGGGGAAGGTGGGGCCAACGTCCTGACTTTC. Translation: CATAGGEGGANVLTF.

The chain recombines TRBV14 with TRBJ1-1; D is undetermined. Trimming stripped 4 bases from V and 7 bases from J, with 13 bases between. CDR3 length: 13 residues. Germline V gene sequence: CDR1 SGHDN, CDR2 FVKESK. The CDR3 sequence: CASSRNNGVEAFF. The CDR3, as DNA: TGTGCCAGCAGCCGAAATAACGGTGTTGAAGCTTTCTTT.

This clonotype was detected many times. This rearrangement joins TRBV28 to TRBJ1-4; no clear D. CDR1 is MDHEN, CDR2 SYDVKM, per germline. The CDR3 runs 14 residues. The V end was cut by 3 bases, the J end by 7 bases, with 12 bases between. CDR3 sequence (DNA): TGTGCCAGCAGTTTGGGCCAGGAGCTTGAAAAACTGTTTTTT. Protein product: CASSLGQELEKLFF.

The table lists this clonotype with many counts. Here the CDR3 reads CASSQARGSLYQPQHF. CDR3 nucleotides: TGCGCCAGCAGCCAAGCGAGGGGGTCGCTTTATCAGCCCCAGCATTTT. The chain couples TRBV4-1 to TRBJ1-5, with a possible D match to TRBD1 (6 bases). Trimming pared 1 base from V and 5 bases from J, leaving 15 bases between. The germline V gene has CDR1 MGHRA and CDR2 YSYEKL. The CDR3 has 16 amino acids.

The chain has TRBV24-1 and TRBJ1-1; D perhaps matches TRBD1 (5 bases). Trimming stripped 7 bases from V and 1 base from J, with 15 bases between. The CDR3 has 15 amino acids. Germline values: CDR1 KGHDR, CDR2 SFDVKD. In DNA, the CDR3 is TGTGCCACCAGAGTGTCCGGGACGGCGAACACTGAAGCTTTCTTT. As protein: CATRVSGTANTEAFF.

In this sample, this clonotype turned up many times. This rearrangement joins TRBV7-9 to TRBJ1-4; TRBD1 might be the D (5 bases). CDR3 length equals 13 residues. The germline V gene has CDR1 SEHNR and CDR2 FQNEAQ (reference sequence). The V end lost 3 bases, the J end lost 7 bases, and 9 bases lay between the germline ends. Here the CDR3 reads CASSFRDGEKLFF. The CDR3 DNA is TGTGCCAGCAGCTTCCGGGACGGTGAAAAACTGTTTTTT.

This clonotype was detected a few times. The chain joins TRBV4-3 to TRBJ2-5, with 8 bases fitting TRBD1. CDR3 length: 16 amino acids. The trim removed 1 base at V and 5 bases at J, leaving 9 bases unmatched. The germline V gene has CDR1 LGHNA and CDR2 YSLEER. CDR3 nucleotides: TGCGCCAGCAGCCAAGGGTCAGGGGGCGCCTTGGAGACCCAGTACTTC. This gives the protein CASSQGSGGALETQYF.

Of note for this clonotype: A much larger clone lies a single base off, so this may be a read error. V and J are TRBV20-1 and TRBJ2-1; D might be TRBD2 (6 bases). The CDR3 consists of 17 residues. Germline V gene lookup returns CDR1 DFQATT and CDR2 SNEGSKA (reference sequence). The DNA of the CDR3 is TGCGGTGCTAGAGAGGTAGGATTCGCGGGGCCCTACAATGAGCAGTTCTTC. It encodes CGAREVGFAGPYNEQFF.

J is TRBJ2-7 and V is TRBV20-1, with 8 bases aligning to TRBD2. There are 14 residues in the CDR3. Germline V gives CDR1 DFQATT, CDR2 SNEGSKA (reference sequence). V shed 6 bases, J shed 3 bases, and the junction held 10 bases outside the gene matches. CDR3: CSARGGLGLYEQYF. CDR3 nucleotide sequence: TGCAGTGCGCGCGGGGGACTAGGTCTCTACGAGCAGTACTTC.

This clonotype showed up just a few times. The chain employs TRBV20-1 and TRBJ2-3; D may be TRBD2 (6 bases). CDR1 is DFQATT, CDR2 SNEGSKA, per germline (reference sequence). V was pared by 3 bases and J by 2 bases, with 9 bases between. This CDR3 has 13 amino acids. CDR3 amino acids: CSASGGHTDTQYF. For the CDR3, the DNA is TGCAGTGCTAGCGGGGGTCACACAGATACGCAGTATTTT.

The chain is built from TRBV5-1 and TRBJ2-5; tentatively, D is TRBD1 or TRBD2 (5 bases each). Germline assignment: CDR1 SGHRS and CDR2 YFSETQ. V was pared by 5 bases and J by 8 bases, with 19 bases between. The length of the CDR3 is 14 residues. Written as DNA, the CDR3 is TGCGCCAGCAGATCGTCCGGGACCCACGCTACCCAGTACTTC. Translating gives CASRSSGTHATQYF.